One and the same sample provided the 21 T cell receptor beta chains below, sequenced in a study of blood T cell repertoires in COVID-19. Produced via immunoSEQ multiplex PCR; TCRdb's table is partial and in-frame only. The sample includes under 200,000 clones, 82% of them seen just once. The sample was PBMCs or T cells enriched from blood (not recorded which). The receptors were sampled from a woman aged 55-69 years with acute COVID-19.

The V and J genes are TRBV9 and TRBJ2-2; a possible D gene is TRBD2 (6 bases). Germline V gene lookup returns CDR1 SGDLS and CDR2 YYNGEE. The CDR3 contains 14 residues. V was trimmed by 0 bases and J by 6 bases, leaving 9 bases between them. The CDR3 protein is CASSVGRRAGELFF. The CDR3 region has the DNA TGTGCCAGCAGCGTAGGTAGGAGGGCCGGGGAGCTGTTTTTT.

The chain employs TRBV15 and TRBJ1-1, with TRBD1 as a possible D gene (5 bases). The CDR3 spans 15 residues. The V gene lost 1 base and the J gene lost 11 bases, with 20 bases spanning the gap. Germline CDR1 and CDR2: LNHNV and YYDKDF (reference sequence). The CDR3 here is CATSRGTAEGQRAFF. CDR3 sequence (DNA): TGTGCCACCAGCAGAGGTACCGCGGAGGGGCAGCGGGCTTTCTTT.

This clone was observed once. The rearrangement joins TRBV6-2 or TRBV6-3 to TRBJ2-2; D uncertain. Germline assignment: CDR1 MNHEY and CDR2 SVGEGT. Between the trimmed V and J ends, which lost 3 bases and 5 bases, there was a span of 10 bases. This CDR3 is built from 14 residues. In DNA form, the CDR3 reads TGTGCCAGCAGTTATGCAGTGCGGACCGGGGAGCTGTTTTTT. Translation gives CASSYAVRTGELFF.

J is TRBJ1-1 and V is TRBV5-1, with 9 bases lining up with TRBD1. The junction had 2 bases not matched to a gene; V was cut back by 7 bases and J by 1 base. Germline V gene data show CDR1 as SGHRS and CDR2 as YFSETQ. The CDR3 contains 13 residues. The CDR3 region has the DNA TGCGCCAGCGGACAGGGGTCGAACACTGAAGCTTTCTTT. Translated: CASGQGSNTEAFF.

This chain joins TRBV7-2 and TRBJ2-1; 8 bases match TRBD1. Germline V gene lookup returns CDR1 SGHTA and CDR2 FQGNSA. This CDR3 is built from 13 residues. J was trimmed by 14 bases and V by 0 bases; bases with no gene match: 6. The CDR3 DNA follows: TGTGCCAGCAGCTTAGCCTCGGACAGGGTGAAGTTCTTC. As protein: CASSLASDRVKFF.

The V and J genes are TRBV5-6 and TRBJ2-3; D is possibly TRBD2 (7 bases). Germline V CDR1 and CDR2: SGHDT, YYEEEE. This CDR3 spans 16 amino acids. Trimming took 6 bases from V and 2 from J, leaving 19 bases between them. CDR3 nucleotides: TGTGCCAGCATAGGGCGGGGGCCCTATTTCACAGATACGCAGTATTTT. Translated: CASIGRGPYFTDTQYF. Together with reference TRBV5-6 and TRBJ2-3, the CDR3 gives the full variable domain: DAGVTQSPTHLIKTRGQQVTLRCSPKSGHDTVSWYQQALGQGPQFIFQYYEEEERQRGNFPDRFSGHQFPNYSSELNVNALLLGDSALYLCASIGRGPYFTDTQYFGPGTRLTVL.

The chain joins TRBV10-3 to TRBJ2-1; 8 nucleotides align to TRBD1. V shed 7 bases and J 5 bases; nucleotides not matched to a gene: 4. Germline V gene sequence: CDR1 ENHRY, CDR2 SYGVKD. CDR3 length: 13 amino acids. CDR3 sequence reads: CAITGQADNEQFF. DNA of the CDR3: TGTGCCATCACGGGACAGGCAGACAATGAGCAGTTCTTC.

Here the CDR3 DNA reads TGTGCCAGTAGTAACCAAGGAGGTAGCACTGAAGCTTTCTTT. The encoded protein is CASSNQGGSTEAFF. V usage is TRBV19 and J usage is TRBJ1-1, with D uncertain. The CDR3 consists of 14 residues. V lost 4 bases and J 4 bases, leaving 13 bases between the germline ends. Germline V gives CDR1 LNHDA, CDR2 SQIVND (reference sequence).

The V gene is TRBV6-1, the J gene TRBJ2-7; 9 bases align to TRBD1. CDR3 length: 18 amino acids. J was trimmed by 3 bases and V by 2 bases; bases with no gene match: 14. From germline, CDR1 is MNHNS and CDR2 SASEGT. CDR3 nucleotides: TGTGCCAGCAGTGAAAGGGTGAACGACGCGACAGGGGGCTACGAGCAGTACTTC. It yields the protein CASSERVNDATGGYEQYF.

The rearrangement links TRBV27 to TRBJ2-2, with 7 bases fitting TRBD1. Looked up from germline, CDR1 is MNHEY and CDR2 is SMNVEV (reference sequence). The CDR3 extends over 17 amino acids. The J segment lost 1 base and the V segment lost 5 bases, leaving 10 bases of the junction unmatched. Written as DNA, the CDR3 is TGTGCCAGCAGTCCACAGCAGACAGGGTGGAACACCGGGGAGCTGTTTTTT. Its protein is CASSPQQTGWNTGELFF.

The chain recombines TRBV12-5 with TRBJ2-5; the D is unclear. V was cut by 3 bases and J by 5 bases, with 10 bases left in between. The CDR3 has 13 amino acids. Germline V gene data show CDR1 as LGHNT and CDR2 as FRNRAP. The CDR3 loop is CASGLLERETQYF. CDR3 nucleotide sequence: TGTGCTAGTGGTTTATTAGAACGGGAGACCCAGTACTTC. Full variable domain (rest looked up from reference TRBV12-5 and TRBJ2-5): DARVTQTPRHKVTEMGQEVTMRCQPILGHNTVFWYRQTMMQGLELLAYFRNRAPLDDSGMPKDRFSAEMPDATLATLKIQPSEPRDSAVYFCASGLLERETQYFGPGTRLLVL.

The chain is built from TRBV28 and TRBJ1-6, with D tentatively TRBD1 (5 bases). Germline values: CDR1 MDHEN, CDR2 SYDVKM. This CDR3 has 19 residues. The V end lost 2 bases, the J end lost 4 bases, and 21 bases lay between the germline ends. CDR3 residues: CASSLELERGGIYNSPLHF. The CDR3 DNA sequence: TGTGCCAGCAGTTTAGAGCTCGAGAGGGGAGGGATTTATAATTCACCCCTCCACTTT.

The rearrangement links TRBV7-6 to TRBJ2-3; a possible D gene is TRBD1 (6 bases). CDR3 length: 17 amino acids. V shed 1 base and J shed 2 bases, with 16 bases lying between them. CDR1 SGHVS and CDR2 FNYEAQ come from the germline V gene. CDR3 protein: CASSLVWGTKPTDTQYF. The CDR3 DNA reads as TGTGCCAGCAGCTTAGTTTGGGGGACAAAGCCCACAGATACGCAGTATTTT. The whole variable domain, remainder taken from reference TRBV7-6 and TRBJ2-3, is GAGVSQSPRYKVTKRGQDVALRCDPISGHVSLYWYRQALGQGPEFLTYFNYEAQQDKSGLPNDRFSAERPEGSISTLTIQRTEQRDSAMYRCASSLVWGTKPTDTQYFGPGTRLTVL.

The chain uses TRBV7-6 and TRBJ2-2, with 10 bases aligning to TRBD1. The CDR3 runs 16 residues. From germline, CDR1 is SGHVS and CDR2 FNYEAQ. With V trimmed by 6 bases and J by 3 bases, 7 bases remained unmatched. The CDR3 here is CASSPTGGADTGELFF. CDR3 sequence (DNA): TGTGCCAGCAGTCCGACAGGGGGCGCGGACACCGGGGAGCTGTTTTTT.

In its sample, this clone was seen a few times. The chain links TRBV7-9 to TRBJ1-4, with a possible D match to TRBD1 (6 bases). Deletions cut 5 bases from V and 3 bases from J, with 13 bases between. Germline CDR1 and CDR2: SEHNR and FQNEAQ (reference sequence). The CDR3 totals 15 residues. The CDR3 protein is CASSLQGGPNEKLFF. The CDR3 DNA reads as TGTGCCAGCAGCCTACAGGGAGGGCCTAATGAAAAACTGTTTTTT.

This clone was seen a few times. The rearrangement joins TRBV6-2 or TRBV6-3 to TRBJ1-1; 10 nucleotides agree with TRBD1. The germline CDR1 and CDR2 sequences are MNHEY and SVGEGT. V was clipped by 2 bases and J by 4 bases; unmatched bases: 7. The CDR3 is made up of 16 amino acids. The CDR3 loop reads CASSYRPTGGGTEAFF. The CDR3 DNA reads TGTGCCAGCAGTTACAGGCCGACAGGGGGCGGCACTGAAGCTTTCTTT.

The V gene is TRBV19, the J gene TRBJ2-3, with 8 bases identical to TRBD2. The CDR3 runs 13 residues. Losses at the gene ends were 6 bases for V and 1 base for J; bases not matched to a gene: 0. Germline V lookup: CDR1 LNHDA, CDR2 SQIVND (reference sequence). The CDR3 coding sequence is TGTGCCAGTAGGGGACTAGGCACAGATACGCAGTATTTT. It codes for CASRGLGTDTQYF.

This chain joins TRBV6-5 and TRBJ2-7; 13 positions agree with TRBD2. J was trimmed by 2 bases and V by 5 bases; bases with no gene match: 3. The CDR3 totals 15 residues. Per germline, CDR1 MNHEY and CDR2 SVGAGI. This chain's CDR3 is CASSPTSGRAYEQYF. CDR3 nucleotides: TGTGCCAGCAGTCCCACTAGCGGGAGGGCCTACGAGCAGTACTTC.

The genes are TRBV5-6 and TRBJ2-7, with D uncertain. The CDR3 runs to 14 residues. V lost 1 base and J lost 4, with 12 bases in between. In germline, CDR1 is SGHDT, CDR2 YYEEEE. The CDR3 bases are TGTGCCAGCAGCTTGCGCACAGAACGATACGAGCAGTACGTC. Its protein is CASSLRTERYEQYV.

The chain joins TRBV7-8 to TRBJ1-1, with a weak D call TRBD1 (5 bases). There are 12 residues in the CDR3. V dropped 5 bases and J dropped 6 bases, with 10 bases sitting between them. The germline gives CDR1 SGHVS, CDR2 FQNEAQ. CDR3 in amino acids: CASSQDRSEAFF. DNA of the CDR3: TGTGCCAGCAGCCAAGACAGATCTGAAGCTTTCTTT.

The rearrangement links TRBV27 to TRBJ2-1; D is unresolved. The CDR3 is 13 residues long. The ends were cut back, 5 bases at V and 5 bases at J, with 10 bases in the middle. Germline loops: CDR1 MNHEY, CDR2 SMNVEV (reference sequence). CDR3 protein: CASSPTGNNEQFF. The CDR3, as DNA: TGTGCCAGCAGTCCGACTGGCAACAATGAGCAGTTCTTC.